The source of this TCR beta chain is a study of T cells in Graves' hyperthyroidism and ophthalmopathy. The investigators amplified TCR beta CDR3 regions from RNA transcripts. The HTBI primer set was used in a first-round RT-PCR of the TCR CDR3. MiXCR was run by TCRdb on the multiplex PCR reads, yielding one entry per CDR3 protein. The sample consists of approximately 400,000 distinct CDR3 sequences, approximately 15% of them appearing once. This clonotype has ten or more counts. Sequencing was done on a sample of blood. The clonotype was recovered from a woman between 25 and 40 years old with Graves' hyperthyroidism.

The CDR3 protein is CASSLSVTHQETQYF. The CDR3 coding sequence is TGTGCCAGCAGTTTATCGGTGACACACCAAGAGACCCAGTACTTC. This chain uses TRBV27 with TRBJ2-5, with D unclear. There are 15 residues in the CDR3. Looked up from germline, CDR1 is MNHEY and CDR2 is SMNVEV (reference sequence). The germline V and J ends were trimmed by 0 bases and 0 bases, with 8 bases remaining between them.